This TCR beta chain was retrieved from a study of blood T cell repertoires in COVID-19. About the study: Sample material is recorded as cDNA or gDNA derived from T cells, B-cell-depleted T cells, or PBMCs.

The ends were cut back, 2 bases at V and 6 bases at J, with 13 bases in the middle. The CDR3 loop spans 15 amino acids. The germline V gene encodes CDR1 MNHNY and CDR2 SVGAGI (reference sequence). Profiled with immunoSEQ multiplex PCR; TCRdb holds only in-frame clones, not every one. Of 190,000 or so clones in the sample, around nine tenths were seen once. The origin of this receptor is a man aged 55 to 70 who had recovered from COVID-19. The chain is built from TRBV6-6 and TRBJ1-4, with no clear D. Sequencing used peripheral blood. In DNA, the CDR3 is TGTGCCAGCAGTTACGAGCGAGGTTGGCATGAAAAACTGTTTTTT. As protein: CASSYERGWHEKLFF.